Listed below are T cell receptor beta chains from one sample, sequenced in a study of response to subunit inactivated influenza vaccine. TCRdb analysed the RT-PCR reads with MiXCR anew, one entry per CDR3 protein. The sample includes more than 450,000 distinct CDR3 sequences, 10% to 15% seen only once; the top ten take about 10%. The sample in question was PBMCs from blood, obtained on the day of vaccination. The receptors come from a man in his fifties or sixties who received an inactivated influenza vaccine. Both conserved end residues are part of each CDR3. A D gene is named only where the DNA matches it firmly. Size is omitted from some rows. Given values are once, few, many or a class for expanded clones.

abundance,v_gene,j_gene,d_gene,CDR3aa,CDR3nt
.,TRBV7-8,TRBJ2-1,TRBD2,CASSKGGSGRYNEQFF,TGTGCCAGCAGCAAAGGGGGTAGCGGGAGATATAATGAGCAGTTCTTC
.,TRBV20-1,TRBJ1-5,TRBD1,CSARTGGGSNQPQHF,TGCAGTGCTAGGACAGGGGGGGGTAGCAATCAGCCCCAGCATTTT
.,TRBV13,TRBJ2-2,.,CASSLEPAPRGNTGELFF,TGTGCCAGCAGCTTGGAACCCGCCCCCAGGGGAAACACCGGGGAGCTGTTTTTT
.,TRBV18,TRBJ2-3,.,CASSPFSHRSTDTQYF,TGTGCCAGCTCACCCTTTTCGCACAGATCCACAGATACGCAGTATTTT
.,TRBV27,TRBJ1-6,.,CASSLSQGVVSPLHF,TGTGCCAGCAGTTTATCGCAGGGTGTTGTTTCACCCCTCCACTTT
few,TRBV12-3/TRBV12-4,TRBJ1-1,.,CASSLSFGGTEAFF,TGTGCCAGCAGTTTGAGCTTCGGGGGCACTGAAGCTTTCTTT
.,TRBV20-1,TRBJ2-1,.,CSAIYGNSYNEQFF,TGCAGTGCTATCTACGGGAACTCCTACAATGAGCAGTTCTTC
few,TRBV3-1,TRBJ1-1,.,CASTQRVNTEAFF,TGTGCCAGCACCCAGAGGGTTAACACTGAAGCTTTCTTT
.,TRBV5-6,TRBJ2-3,TRBD2,CASSLGTKDTQYF,TGTGCCAGCAGCCTGGGGACTAAAGATACGCAGTATTTT
.,TRBV7-9,TRBJ2-3,.,CASSRIVGTDTQYF,TGTGCCAGCAGCCGAATCGTCGGCACAGATACGCAGTATTTT
.,TRBV7-9,TRBJ2-2,.,CASSFSPGGELFF,TGTGCCAGCAGCTTCTCCCCGGGCGGGGAGCTGTTTTTT
few,TRBV5-6,TRBJ2-2,.,CASSGGVYGELFF,TGTGCCAGCAGCGGCGGGGTTTACGGGGAGCTGTTTTTT
.,TRBV5-1,TRBJ2-2,.,CASSWTAANTGELFF,TGCGCCAGCAGCTGGACAGCAGCGAACACCGGGGAGCTGTTTTTT
many,TRBV20-1,TRBJ2-1,TRBD2,CSARDPSGRFSYNEQFF,TGCAGTGCTAGAGATCCTAGCGGGAGATTTTCCTACAATGAGCAGTTCTTC
few,TRBV29-1,TRBJ2-7,.,CSARGGAGSYEQYF,TGCAGCGCCCGAGGGGGAGCTGGTTCTTACGAGCAGTACTTC
few,TRBV20-1,TRBJ2-5,TRBD2,CSALGLTQETQYF,TGCAGTGCGCTGGGACTAACCCAAGAGACCCAGTACTTC
.,TRBV12-3/TRBV12-4,TRBJ1-3,.,CASSFGQRSTIYF,TGTGCCAGCAGTTTTGGACAGCGAAGCACCATATATTTT
few,TRBV12-3/TRBV12-4,TRBJ2-7,.,CASSLRHGYEQYF,TGTGCCAGCAGTTTACGTCACGGCTACGAGCAGTACTTC
few,TRBV24-1,TRBJ2-1,TRBD1,CATSDGTGRVWNEQFF,TGTGCCACCAGTGATGGGACAGGGAGGGTTTGGAATGAGCAGTTCTTC
many,TRBV12-3/TRBV12-4,TRBJ1-2,.,CASSNGGGYTF,TGTGCCAGCAGTAACGGAGGCGGCTACACCTTC
many,TRBV2,TRBJ1-5,.,CASSGDSGGNQPQHF,TGTGCCAGCAGTGGGGACTCAGGGGGCAATCAGCCCCAGCATTTT
.,TRBV20-1,TRBJ2-7,.,CSAEEIAAADYEQYF,TGCAGTGCTGAAGAAATAGCGGCGGCGGACTACGAGCAGTACTTC
many,TRBV3-1,TRBJ2-5,TRBD2,CASRQLAGGSETQYF,TGTGCCAGCCGCCAACTAGCGGGAGGGAGTGAGACCCAGTACTTC
many,TRBV15,TRBJ2-5,.,CATSRDYPTGSQETQYF,TGTGCCACCAGCAGAGATTACCCCACAGGGTCCCAAGAGACCCAGTACTTC
.,TRBV29-1,TRBJ2-2,TRBD2,CSVSVAGVTGELFF,TGCAGCGTTAGTGTAGCGGGAGTCACCGGGGAGCTGTTTTTT
few,TRBV6-5,TRBJ2-2,.,CASSYKGSNTGELFF,TGTGCCAGCAGTTACAAGGGCTCGAACACCGGGGAGCTGTTTTTT
few,TRBV5-1,TRBJ2-2,TRBD2,CASSRLAGRGTGELFF,TGCGCCAGCAGCAGGTTAGCGGGACGCGGCACCGGGGAGCTGTTTTTT
few,TRBV27,TRBJ1-1,.,CASSSRWYTEAFF,TGTGCCAGCAGTTCCAGGTGGTACACTGAAGCTTTCTTT
.,TRBV6-1,TRBJ2-5,TRBD2,CATARTSGKETQYF,TGTGCCACCGCTCGGACTAGCGGAAAAGAGACCCAGTACTTC
few,TRBV6-1,TRBJ2-5,TRBD2,CASSANLDSKAGGPGETQYF,TGTGCCAGCAGTGCCAACCTTGACAGTAAAGCGGGAGGACCCGGAGAGACCCAGTACTTC
.,TRBV4-3,TRBJ1-5,.,CASSPEGGPQHF,TGCGCCAGCAGCCCGGAAGGGGGGCCCCAGCATTTT
many,TRBV7-2,TRBJ1-1,.,CASNPTGTGSFWYF,TGTGCCAGCAATCCGACCGGGACGGGGTCTTTTTGGTACTTT
many,TRBV19,TRBJ1-1,.,CASSWGTNSNTEAFF,TGTGCCAGTAGCTGGGGGACGAACTCGAACACTGAAGCTTTCTTT
.,TRBV27,TRBJ2-5,TRBD2,CASSSRSGRARGGETQYF,TGTGCCAGCAGTTCCCGTAGCGGGAGGGCCCGGGGGGGCGAGACCCAGTACTTC
few,TRBV2,TRBJ2-7,TRBD1,CASSELGTANPYEQYF,TGTGCCAGCAGTGAATTAGGGACAGCAAACCCCTACGAGCAGTACTTC
many,TRBV12-3/TRBV12-4,TRBJ2-2,.,CASRVQENTGELFF,TGTGCCAGCAGAGTACAGGAGAACACCGGGGAGCTGTTTTTT
.,TRBV29-1,TRBJ2-3,.,CSVEVGGANAQYF,TGCAGCGTTGAAGTCGGGGGAGCGAATGCGCAGTATTTT
few,TRBV18,TRBJ2-5,.,CASSPVTETQYF,TGTGCCAGCTCACCGGTGACGGAGACCCAGTACTTC
few,TRBV10-3,TRBJ2-7,TRBD2,CAIRRGTYEQYF,TGTGCCATCAGGCGGGGGACCTACGAGCAGTACTTC
once,TRBV19,TRBJ1-2,.,CASSTQGRGATELYGYTF,TGTGCCAGTAGTACCCAGGGGAGGGGAGCTACGGAGCTCTATGGCTACACCTTC
many,TRBV7-2,TRBJ2-3,TRBD2,CASKRLAGYTQYF,TGTGCCAGCAAACGACTAGCGGGGTATACGCAGTATTTT
many,TRBV6-5,TRBJ2-3,.,CASSPKRDTQYF,TGTGCCAGCAGCCCCAAGAGAGATACGCAGTATTTT
many,TRBV12-3/TRBV12-4,TRBJ2-3,TRBD1,CASSSRQGGTDTQYF,TGTGCCAGCAGTTCCAGACAGGGTGGAACAGATACGCAGTATTTT
.,TRBV20-1,TRBJ2-5,TRBD1,CSARKQGAYQETQYF,TGCAGTGCTAGGAAACAGGGGGCATATCAAGAGACCCAGTACTTC
.,TRBV5-1,TRBJ2-5,.,CASKPGGRGTQYF,TGCGCCAGCAAGCCCGGCGGGCGGGGGACCCAGTACTTC
few,TRBV7-8,TRBJ2-1,TRBD2,CASSYRSPSGGLSDNEQFF,TGTGCCAGCAGCTACCGCTCCCCTAGCGGTGGTCTAAGTGACAATGAGCAGTTCTTC
few,TRBV14,TRBJ2-3,TRBD2,CASSQERLAGITDTQYF,TGTGCCAGCAGCCAAGAAAGGCTAGCGGGAATCACAGATACGCAGTATTTT
few,TRBV15,TRBJ1-2,.,CATSRDFGAFGYTF,TGTGCCACCAGCAGAGATTTTGGGGCCTTTGGCTACACCTTC
.,TRBV11-1,TRBJ2-1,.,CASSPRISNEQFF,TGTGCCAGCAGCCCACGGATATCCAATGAGCAGTTCTTC
few,TRBV7-9,TRBJ1-1,.,CASSQPAERSEAFF,TGTGCCAGCAGCCAACCTGCGGAACGGAGTGAAGCTTTCTTT
.,TRBV5-5,TRBJ1-1,.,CASSFRTLRKPNTEAFF,TGTGCCAGCAGCTTCCGCACCCTCAGGAAGCCGAACACTGAAGCTTTCTTT
few,TRBV6-5,TRBJ1-3,.,CASSSNNGNTIYF,TGTGCCAGCAGTTCGAACAACGGAAACACCATATATTTT
.,TRBV28,TRBJ2-3,TRBD2,CASSLILAGSFGTDTQYF,TGTGCCAGCAGTTTAATTCTAGCGGGGAGTTTCGGGACAGATACGCAGTATTTT
.,TRBV5-1,TRBJ1-5,TRBD1,CASSPLGQGNQPQHF,TGCGCCAGCAGCCCCCTGGGACAGGGTAATCAGCCCCAGCATTTT
few,TRBV11-2,TRBJ2-1,.,CASSFPSRGVGYNEQFF,TGTGCCAGCAGCTTCCCCTCCAGGGGAGTGGGTTACAATGAGCAGTTCTTC
.,TRBV7-2,TRBJ2-7,.,CASSLNGGAKQYF,TGTGCCAGCAGCCTAAATGGTGGAGCGAAGCAGTACTTC
.,TRBV18,TRBJ2-7,.,CASSFTGNEQYF,TGTGCCAGCTCATTTACAGGGAACGAGCAGTACTTC
few,TRBV5-1,TRBJ2-5,.,CASSPGRRETQYF,TGCGCCAGCAGCCCAGGGCGGCGGGAGACCCAGTACTTC
many,TRBV7-8,TRBJ2-1,TRBD2,CASSFGGGSYNEQFF,TGTGCCAGCAGCTTTGGCGGGGGGTCTTACAATGAGCAGTTCTTC